Sequencing of this TCR beta chain was carried out in a study of shared clonotypes between healthy human individuals (dated by TCRdb to 2018 to 2020). For context, the study as a whole: The cohort comprised two women and a few men aged 18 to 49 years. The study deeply sequenced blood TCR repertoires of about five healthy adults to estimate repertoire size and the extent of clonotype sharing between individuals. Per donor, leukapheresis produced somewhere between about 0.8 and 9.5 billion PBMCs. To increase sequencing depth and limit assay-specific biases, different laboratories used diverse techniques to prepare libraries and sequence TCR repertoires. On the study overall, not on this receptor specifically: Because the study included only a small number of donors, the genetic and exposure-history diversity represented was limited. Based on pairwise subsampling, the degree of clonotype sharing among donors was expected to be affected by sequencing depth. Sampling was limited to blood, and TCR repertoires in tissue likely differ from TCR repertoires in blood.

The table lists this clone with many counts. Which antigen it targets is not known. No base-level quality is on record; no much larger clone is a single base apart. CDR1 and CDR2, looked up from the germline V gene (reference sequence), are MNHEY and SMNVEV. V is pared back by 4 bases and J by 1 base, with 3 bases lying between the germline termini. The CDR3 has 12 amino acids, counting the end cysteine and phenylalanine. This entry keeps only the CDR3 DNA: 36 bases, framed from base 1. Using the deep immunoSEQ assay, TCR CDR3 regions were amplified from genomic DNA by multiplex PCR. For each cell subset, the extracted genomic DNA was distributed evenly across all wells of several immunoSEQ 96-well plates, and each plate served as one replicate. For unsorted PBMC, each replicate PCR was loaded with roughly 0.3 ug genomic DNA, equivalent to around 30,000 T cell genomes. Genomic DNA from unsorted PBMC was sequenced over ten immunoSEQ deep assay plates. Purified libraries were quantified with a Qubit 3.0 fluorometer, sized on a Bioanalyzer 2100, and re-quantified with the KAPA Library Quantification kit. Every immunoSEQ 96-well plate was sequenced on a separate single-read 150-cycle Illumina NextSeq 550 flow cell. In the source study's methods: Because the immunoSEQ output held only junctional sequences and lacked quality scores, the filtering could not match the filtering applied to full-length reads. To assign V/J genes and CDR3, sequences were annotated using PyIR, a Python wrapper for IgBLAST v1.9, with IMGT germline references. Reads were removed for weak V/J assignments (E-value above 1e-6), missing CDR3, stop codons, out-of-frame junctions, or ambiguous translated residues. V3J clonotypes were defined as sequences sharing the same inferred V gene, J gene, and CDR3 amino acid sequence. Percentage overlap between repertoires was computed as shared unique clonotypes divided by the size of the smaller repertoire. RTK rarefaction, the Chao1 estimator, and Recon v2.1 estimates of unobserved clonotypes were used to assess repertoire richness. What TCRdb holds here is the immuneACCESS table cut down to in-frame rearrangements. Part of the clones is not present; checked against another copy, under half of the missing clones reflect an unresolved V gene, and the others are unexplained. For V, J and clone size, that table is used; D and trimming come from the DNA. This sample has approximately 500,000 clones in its table, and 75% to 80% of those were observed once. Of the sample, approximately 13% is held by the ten largest clones.

The donors were healthy, HIV-negative adults with no recently reported acute infections or vaccinations. Only Caucasian adults living in Nashville, Tennessee, USA were represented among the donors. In the unsorted samples, some 100 million PBMCs were counted, and genomic DNA was extracted using the QIAamp DNA Blood Mini kit. After blood collection by leukapheresis, PBMCs were isolated using Ficoll-Histopaque density gradient centrifugation and then cryopreserved in the vapor phase of liquid nitrogen. The chain was built from TRBV27 and TRBJ2-3; there is no confident call for the D gene. Material: PBMCs. The origin of this receptor is a woman aged 40 to 55 in good health. Some clones in this sample may be carry-over from other donors' samples. The DNA is as follows: TGTGCCAGCAGTTCTCGCACAGATACGCAGTATTTT. It translates as CASSSRTDTQYF.